The 18 T cell receptor beta chains given below trace back to one sample, sequenced in a study of beta chain features in type 1 diabetes. Overall study results and limits: Moderate but significant shortening of TCRB CDR3s was recorded in all four CD4+ subsets from Type 1 diabetes patients.

The whole isolated RNA underwent reverse transcription, so sequencing captured expressed TCRB transcripts. Repertoires were generated with immunoSEQ multiplex PCR, while TCRdb's copy carries only in-frame clones and drops some. The sample holds around 710,000 clones, roughly an eighth seen once. The antigens of these receptors remain unknown. Material for sequencing was naive CD4+ T cells from blood. These receptors came from a man aged 25-40 years with type 1 diabetes.

The chain joins TRBV19 to TRBJ1-6, with 8 positions matching TRBD1. Germline lookup yields CDR1 LNHDA and CDR2 SQIVND (reference sequence). The CDR3 is 12 amino acids. Unmatched junction bases numbered 3, after V lost 10 bases and J lost 7 bases. The CDR3 bases are TGTGCCATAGGACAGGGCAATTCACCCCTCCACTTT. This translates into CAIGQGNSPLHF.

V gene TRBV5-1 combines with J gene TRBJ1-2; no reliable D call. The germline V gene has CDR1 SGHRS and CDR2 YFSETQ. CDR3 size: 16 residues. The germline V and J ends were trimmed by 4 bases and 6 bases, with 22 bases remaining between them. CDR3 in amino acids: CASSVGARVSRDGYTF. The CDR3 coding sequence is TGCGCCAGCAGCGTTGGCGCTAGGGTCAGCCGGGATGGCTACACCTTC.

This clone occurred a few times. The V call is TRBV2, the J call TRBJ1-2; 7 nucleotides agree with TRBD1. V shed 2 bases and J 4 bases; nucleotides not matched to a gene: 13. Per germline, CDR1 SNHLY and CDR2 FYNNEI. CDR3 length: 17 residues. CDR3 DNA sequence: TGTGCCAGCAGTGAACCTCGGACAGGCCGGGAAAGCTATGGCTACACCTTC. It translates to CASSEPRTGRESYGYTF.

This clone was seen only a few times. The rearrangement uses TRBV28 and TRBJ2-3; D is unresolved. This CDR3 region has 14 residues. The germline V gene encodes CDR1 MDHEN and CDR2 SYDVKM. Trimming removed 3 bases at V and 4 bases at J, with 11 bases between. DNA of the CDR3: TGTGCCAGCAGTTTGTCCAGATTACCAGATACGCAGTATTTT. It is translated as CASSLSRLPDTQYF.

This sequence joins TRBV2 and TRBJ2-5; D not certain. V lost 8 bases and J lost 1, with 8 bases in between. CDR1 and CDR2 from the germline V gene are SNHLY and FYNNEI. The CDR3 is made up of 12 amino acids. The CDR3 sequence is CASYTTQETQYF. CDR3 bases: TGTGCCAGCTACACGACCCAAGAGACCCAGTACTTC.

This clone occurred a few times. The V and J genes are TRBV7-9 and TRBJ2-2; D remains unclear. Trimming left V 1 base short and J 2 bases short, with 14 bases between. The CDR3 sequence is 17 residues long. The germline CDR1 and CDR2 sequences are SEHNR and FQNEAQ (reference sequence). The CDR3 reads CASSLEWVLINTGELFF. Here the CDR3 DNA reads TGTGCCAGCAGCTTAGAATGGGTCCTTATTAACACCGGGGAGCTGTTTTTT.

The gene calls are TRBV6-5 and TRBJ1-2; D gene unclear. CDR1 and CDR2 from the germline V gene are MNHEY and SVGAGI. The V end was cut by 5 bases, the J end by 0 bases, with 10 bases between. The CDR3 is 14 residues long. The CDR3 reads CASSRRNSNYGYTF. CDR3 bases: TGTGCCAGCAGTCGTCGGAATTCTAACTATGGCTACACCTTC.

V gene TRBV5-4 combines with J gene TRBJ1-1; D is perhaps TRBD1 (6 bases). Germline CDR1 SGHNT, CDR2 YYREEE (reference sequence). Trimming pared 4 bases from V and 4 bases from J, leaving 11 bases between. The CDR3 sequence is 13 residues long. As DNA, the CDR3 is TGTGCCAGCAGCCAGGGACAACGCACTGAAGCTTTCTTT. It specifies CASSQGQRTEAFF. The full variable domain, in which reference TRBV5-4 and TRBJ1-1 provide the parts outside the CDR3, is ETGVTQSPTHLIKTRGQQVTLRCSSQSGHNTVSWYQQALGQGPQFIFQYYREEENGRGNFPPRFSGLQFPNYSSELNVNALELDDSALYLCASSQGQRTEAFFGQGTRLTVV.

This clone was counted a few times. This rearrangement joins TRBV29-1 to TRBJ1-1, with 8 bases matching TRBD1. V was clipped by 5 bases and J by 6 bases; unmatched bases: 5. Germline V gene sequence: CDR1 SQVTM, CDR2 ANQGSEA. This CDR3 spans 12 amino acids. The CDR3, as DNA: TGCAGCGTTAGAAGGACAGGGTCTGAAGCTTTCTTT. Its translation is CSVRRTGSEAFF.

To note about this clone: The sample carries other DNA sequences with the same CDR3. The rearrangement links TRBV9 to TRBJ2-6; D unresolved. CDR1 is SGDLS and CDR2 is YYNGEE in the germline V gene. Trimming took 2 bases from V and 2 from J, leaving 5 bases between them. This CDR3 comprises 14 residues. CDR3 sequence reads: CASSVVPGANVLTF. The DNA of the CDR3 is TGTGCCAGCAGCGTCGTGCCTGGGGCCAACGTCCTGACTTTC.

This clone was counted between two and nine times. This rearrangement joins TRBV7-9 to TRBJ2-6; D might be TRBD1 (6 bases). Trimming removed 2 bases at V and 2 bases at J, with 10 bases between. The CDR3 loop spans 16 amino acids. Germline CDR1 is SEHNR and CDR2 is FQNEAQ (reference sequence). Here the CDR3 reads CASSLNRVPGANVLTF. DNA for the CDR3: TGTGCCAGCAGCTTAAACAGGGTCCCTGGGGCCAACGTCCTGACTTTC.

The chain joins TRBV2 to TRBJ2-3; D may match TRBD1 or TRBD2 (7 bases each). This CDR3 comprises 15 residues. Between the trimmed V and J ends, which lost 3 bases and 4 bases, there was a span of 14 bases. Germline lookup yields CDR1 SNHLY and CDR2 FYNNEI. For the CDR3, the DNA is TGTGCCAGCAGTGAGCAGGGGGAGGGCGCAGATACGCAGTATTTT. Its protein is CASSEQGEGADTQYF.

With regard to this clone: Here the CDR3 omits its conserved ending phenylalanine or tryptophan, so a read error is the likely source. No DNA is shown, since the ends of the CDR3 on it are uncertain; the CDR3 is the one TCRdb lists. The chain joins TRBV27 to TRBJ1-2; the D call TRBD1 from the table was never checked on the DNA. CDR1 is MNHEY, CDR2 SMNVEV, per germline (reference sequence). The CDR3 is 9 residues long, counting both termini. The CDR3 region is CASKKPGQS.

This clone was found a few times. CDR3 sequence (DNA): TGTGCCAGCAGCTCAGGGACCTCATCGCGTGAGCAGTTCTTC. Protein product: CASSSGTSSREQFF. J is TRBJ2-1 and V is TRBV7-8, with D perhaps assigned TRBD1 or TRBD2 (5 bases each). CDR3 length: 14 residues. Germline V gene sequence: CDR1 SGHVS, CDR2 FQNEAQ. V lost 4 bases and J lost 9, with 16 bases in between.

The CDR3 loop reads CASSQRQPLEKLFF. As DNA, the CDR3 is TGTGCCAGTAGTCAGAGGCAGCCACTTGAAAAACTGTTTTTT. The chain uses TRBV19 and TRBJ1-4; D unclear. Between the trimmed V and J ends, which lost 5 bases and 7 bases, there was a span of 14 bases. CDR3 length equals 14 residues. Germline CDR1 is LNHDA and CDR2 is SQIVND (reference sequence). The full variable domain, rest sourced from reference TRBV19 and TRBJ1-4, is DGGITQSPKYLFRKEGQNVTLSCEQNLNHDAMYWYRQDPGQGLRLIYYSQIVNDFQKGDIAEGYSVSREKKESFPLTVTSAQKNPTAFYLCASSQRQPLEKLFFGSGTQLSVL.

This clone was seen only a few times. The genes are TRBV9 and TRBJ2-2, with 12 bases that match TRBD2. CDR3 size: 15 residues. Germline values: CDR1 SGDLS, CDR2 YYNGEE. J gave up 4 bases and V 4 bases, and 2 bases lay outside the gene matches. CDR3 bases: TGTGCCAGCAGCACGGGACTAGCGGGCACCGGGGAGCTGTTTTTT. This translates into CASSTGLAGTGELFF.

There are a few counts of this clone. This chain links TRBV6-5 with TRBJ2-1; TRBD2 matches 10 bases. V was clipped by 4 bases and J by 8 bases; unmatched bases: 5. The CDR3 loop spans 14 amino acids. The germline gives CDR1 MNHEY, CDR2 SVGAGI. CDR3 loop: CASSSSGGAYEQFF. CDR3 sequence (DNA): TGTGCCAGCAGTTCGAGCGGGGGGGCGTATGAGCAGTTCTTC.

The chain recombines TRBV5-4 with TRBJ2-7; TRBD1 agrees at 7 bases. Germline lookup yields CDR1 SGHNT and CDR2 YYREEE (reference sequence). There are 14 residues in the CDR3. The ends lost 3 bases at V and 0 bases at J; junction bases unmatched: 3. CDR3 sequence reads: CASSWDSSSYEQYF. The CDR3 DNA reads as TGTGCCAGCAGCTGGGACAGCTCCTCCTACGAGCAGTACTTC.